This T cell receptor beta chain was retrieved from a study of cytomegalovirus exposure and HLA in healthy donors. Findings of the study overall: Compared with the approximately 700-donor mean, an Asian-associated ancestry cluster reportedly had fewer N-insertions, according to a later analysis. Associated with cytomegalovirus, according to the listing, were around 170 TCR beta chains.

The primer mix had 60 Vbeta and 13 Jbeta primers. Original methodology: Unique TCR beta chains numbered roughly 83 million in a later analysis, with around 10 million shared. Here immunoSEQ multiplex PCR was the method, and the copy in TCRdb shows in-frame clones only, minus some. From that table come the V and J calls and clone size; the DNA was used to work out D and trimming. This sample has 95,000 to 100,000 clones; roughly 80% occur once, and the top ten carry about 8.3%. Notes on this clone: Its antigen is not known.

Sequencing input: PBMCs. This TCR derives from a female donor in good health and CMV-seronegative.

This CDR3 is CASSYSDSYYGYTF. CDR3 DNA: TGTGCCAGCAGTTACTCCGACAGCTACTATGGCTACACCTTC. This chain links TRBV6-5 with TRBJ1-2, with D perhaps TRBD1 (5 bases). Trimming removed 0 bases at V and 3 bases at J, with 8 bases between. Germline V CDR1 and CDR2: MNHEY, SVGAGI. The CDR3 sequence is 14 residues long.